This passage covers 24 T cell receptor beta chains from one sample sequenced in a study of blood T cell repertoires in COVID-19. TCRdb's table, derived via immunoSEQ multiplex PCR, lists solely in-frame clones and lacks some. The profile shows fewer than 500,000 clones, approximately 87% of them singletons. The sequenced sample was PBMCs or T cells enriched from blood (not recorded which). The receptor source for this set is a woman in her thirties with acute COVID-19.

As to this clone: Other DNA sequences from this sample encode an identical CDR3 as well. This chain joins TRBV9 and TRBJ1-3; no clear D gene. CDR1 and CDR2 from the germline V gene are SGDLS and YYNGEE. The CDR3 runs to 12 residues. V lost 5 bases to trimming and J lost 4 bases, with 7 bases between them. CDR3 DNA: TGTGCCAGCAGTCCGAGGGGAAACACCATATATTTT. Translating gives CASSPRGNTIYF.

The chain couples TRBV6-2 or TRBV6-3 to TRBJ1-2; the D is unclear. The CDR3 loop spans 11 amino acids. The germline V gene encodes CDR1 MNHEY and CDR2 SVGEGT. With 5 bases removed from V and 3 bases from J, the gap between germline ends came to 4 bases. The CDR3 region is CASSLHYGYTF. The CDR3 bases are TGTGCCAGCAGTCTTCACTATGGCTACACCTTC.

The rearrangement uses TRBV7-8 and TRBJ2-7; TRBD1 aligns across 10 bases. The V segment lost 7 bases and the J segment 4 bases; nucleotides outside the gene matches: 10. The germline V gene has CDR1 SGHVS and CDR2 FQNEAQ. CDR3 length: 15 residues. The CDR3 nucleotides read TGTGCCAGCATCCCGGACAGGGGGTTCTCATACGAGCAGTACTTC. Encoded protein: CASIPDRGFSYEQYF.

DNA of the CDR3: TGTGCCAGCAATCCAAACGGGAACTATGGCTACACCTTC. This translates into CASNPNGNYGYTF. The chain uses TRBV6-5 and TRBJ1-2, with D unresolved. The V gene lost 7 bases and the J gene lost 2 bases, with 11 bases spanning the gap. Per the germline V gene, CDR1 is MNHEY and CDR2 is SVGAGI. This CDR3 has 13 amino acids.

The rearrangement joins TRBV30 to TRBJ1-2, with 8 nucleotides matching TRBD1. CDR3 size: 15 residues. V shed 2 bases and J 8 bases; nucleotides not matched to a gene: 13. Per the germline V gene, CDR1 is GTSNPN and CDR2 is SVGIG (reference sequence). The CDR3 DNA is TGTGCCTGGAGTCGTGGCGGACAGGGTGTTGGAGGCTACACCTTC. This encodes CAWSRGGQGVGGYTF.

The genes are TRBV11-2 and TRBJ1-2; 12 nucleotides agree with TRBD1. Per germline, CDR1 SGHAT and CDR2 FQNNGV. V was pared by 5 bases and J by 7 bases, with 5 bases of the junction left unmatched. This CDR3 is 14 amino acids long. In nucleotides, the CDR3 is TGTGCCAGCAGCGGGGGACAGGGGGCTTTTGGCTACACCTTC. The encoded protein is CASSGGQGAFGYTF.

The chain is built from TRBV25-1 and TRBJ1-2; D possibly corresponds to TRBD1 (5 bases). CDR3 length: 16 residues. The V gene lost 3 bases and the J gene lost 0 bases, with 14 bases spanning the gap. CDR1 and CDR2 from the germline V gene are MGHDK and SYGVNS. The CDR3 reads CASSDPTGGANYGYTF. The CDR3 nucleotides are TGTGCCAGCAGTGACCCTACGGGGGGGGCTAACTATGGCTACACCTTC.

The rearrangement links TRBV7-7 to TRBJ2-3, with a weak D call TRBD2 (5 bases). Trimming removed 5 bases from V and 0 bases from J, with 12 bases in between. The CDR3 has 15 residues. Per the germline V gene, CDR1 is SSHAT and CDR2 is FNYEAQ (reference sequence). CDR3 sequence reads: CASSPMDSSTDTQYF. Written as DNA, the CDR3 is TGTGCCAGCAGCCCGATGGACTCTAGCACAGATACGCAGTATTTT. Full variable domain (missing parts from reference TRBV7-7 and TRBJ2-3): GAGVSQSPRYKVTKRGQDVTLRCDPISSHATLYWYQQALGQGPEFLTYFNYEAQPDKSGLPSDRFSAERPEGSISTLTIQRTEQRDSAMYRCASSPMDSSTDTQYFGPGTRLTVL.

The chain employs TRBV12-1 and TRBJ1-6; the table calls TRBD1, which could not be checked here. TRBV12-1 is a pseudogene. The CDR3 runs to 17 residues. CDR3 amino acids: CASSLTGSYLYNSPLHF. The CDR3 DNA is TGTGCCAGCAGCCTAACAGGGTCCTACCTTTATAATTCACCCCTCCACTTT.

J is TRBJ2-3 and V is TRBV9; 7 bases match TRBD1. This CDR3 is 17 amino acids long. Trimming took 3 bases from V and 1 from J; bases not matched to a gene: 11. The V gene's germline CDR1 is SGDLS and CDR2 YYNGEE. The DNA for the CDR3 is TGTGCCAGCAGCGGGAACCGACAGGGCAGGGGCACAGATACGCAGTATTTT. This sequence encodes CASSGNRQGRGTDTQYF. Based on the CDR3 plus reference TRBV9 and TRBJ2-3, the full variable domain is DSGVTQTPKHLITATGQRVTLRCSPRSGDLSVYWYQQSLDQGLQFLIQYYNGEERAKGNILERFSAQQFPDLHSELNLSSLELGDSALYFCASSGNRQGRGTDTQYFGPGTRLTVL.

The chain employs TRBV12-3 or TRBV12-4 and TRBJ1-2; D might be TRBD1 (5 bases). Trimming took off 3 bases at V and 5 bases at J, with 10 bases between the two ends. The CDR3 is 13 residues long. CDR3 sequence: CASSFRVSYGYTF. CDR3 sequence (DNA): TGTGCCAGCAGTTTCAGGGTTAGTTATGGCTACACCTTC.

CDR3 DNA sequence: TGTGCCAGCAGTTACTCGAAAGGACTAGCGGGCACAGATACGCAGTATTTT. Residues: CASSYSKGLAGTDTQYF. This chain joins TRBV6-2 or TRBV6-3 and TRBJ2-3; the match to TRBD2 covers 10 bases. This CDR3 comprises 17 residues. CDR1 and CDR2 (germline): MNHEY, SVGEGT. With V trimmed by 0 bases and J by 1 base, 4 bases remained unmatched.

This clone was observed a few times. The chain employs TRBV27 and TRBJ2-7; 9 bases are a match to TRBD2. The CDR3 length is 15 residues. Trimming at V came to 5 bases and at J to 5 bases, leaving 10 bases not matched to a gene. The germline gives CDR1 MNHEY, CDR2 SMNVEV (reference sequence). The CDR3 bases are TGTGCCAGCAGTCAATTCCCCGGGACTAGCCACGAGCAGTACTTC. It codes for CASSQFPGTSHEQYF.

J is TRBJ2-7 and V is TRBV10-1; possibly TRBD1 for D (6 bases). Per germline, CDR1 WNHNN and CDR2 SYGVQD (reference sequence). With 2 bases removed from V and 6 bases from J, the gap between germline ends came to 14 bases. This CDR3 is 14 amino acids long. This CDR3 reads CASSEGGRAGEQYF. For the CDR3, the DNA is TGCGCCAGCAGTGAGGGGGGCCGCGCCGGCGAGCAGTACTTC.

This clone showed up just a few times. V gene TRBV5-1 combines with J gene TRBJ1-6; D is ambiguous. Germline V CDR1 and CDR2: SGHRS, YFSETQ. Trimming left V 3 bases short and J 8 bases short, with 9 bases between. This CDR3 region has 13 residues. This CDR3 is CASSWGGYSPLHF. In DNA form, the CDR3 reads TGCGCCAGCAGCTGGGGAGGTTATTCACCCCTCCACTTT.

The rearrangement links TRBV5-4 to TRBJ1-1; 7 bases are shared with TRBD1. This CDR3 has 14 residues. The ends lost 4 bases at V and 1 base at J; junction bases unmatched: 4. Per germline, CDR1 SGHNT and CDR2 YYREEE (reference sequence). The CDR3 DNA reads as TGTGCCAGCAGCCCGACAGGGTCGAACACTGAAGCTTTCTTT. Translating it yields CASSPTGSNTEAFF.

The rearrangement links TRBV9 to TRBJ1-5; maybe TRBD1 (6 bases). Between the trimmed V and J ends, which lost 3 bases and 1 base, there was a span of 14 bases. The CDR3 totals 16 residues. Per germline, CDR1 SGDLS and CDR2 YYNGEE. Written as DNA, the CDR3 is TGTGCCAGCAGCGGAGATGACAGGCGGAGCAATCAGCCCCAGCATTTT. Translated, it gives CASSGDDRRSNQPQHF.

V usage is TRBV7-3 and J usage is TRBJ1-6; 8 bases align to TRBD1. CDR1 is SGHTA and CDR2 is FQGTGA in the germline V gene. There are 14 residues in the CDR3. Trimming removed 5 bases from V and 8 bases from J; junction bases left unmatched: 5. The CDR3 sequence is CASSATGVDSPLHF. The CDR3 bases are TGTGCCAGCAGCGCGACAGGGGTGGATTCACCCCTCCACTTT.

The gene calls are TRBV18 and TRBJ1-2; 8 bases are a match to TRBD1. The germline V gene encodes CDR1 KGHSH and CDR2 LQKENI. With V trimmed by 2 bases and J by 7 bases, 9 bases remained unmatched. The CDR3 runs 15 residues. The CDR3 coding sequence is TGTGCCAGCTCACCAGGGTCCAGGGGGCTCGGTGGCTACACCTTC. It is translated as CASSPGSRGLGGYTF.

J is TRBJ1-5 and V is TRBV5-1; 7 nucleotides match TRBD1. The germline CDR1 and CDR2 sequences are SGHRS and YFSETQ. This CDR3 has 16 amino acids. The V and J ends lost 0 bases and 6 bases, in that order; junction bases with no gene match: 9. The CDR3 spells CASSLGGGAGGQPQHF. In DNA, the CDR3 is TGCGCCAGCAGCTTGGGTGGGGGCGCAGGGGGTCAGCCCCAGCATTTT. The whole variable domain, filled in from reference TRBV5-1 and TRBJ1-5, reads KAGVTQTPRYLIKTRGQQVTLSCSPISGHRSVSWYQQTPGQGLQFLFEYFSETQRNKGNFPGRFSGRQFSNSRSEMNVSTLELGDSALYLCASSLGGGAGGQPQHFGDGTRLSIL.

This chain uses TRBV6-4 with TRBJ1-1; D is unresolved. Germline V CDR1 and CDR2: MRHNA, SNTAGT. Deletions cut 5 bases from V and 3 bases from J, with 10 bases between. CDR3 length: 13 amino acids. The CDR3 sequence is CASSHTRDTEAFF. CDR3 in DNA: TGTGCCAGCAGTCACACGCGGGACACTGAAGCTTTCTTT.

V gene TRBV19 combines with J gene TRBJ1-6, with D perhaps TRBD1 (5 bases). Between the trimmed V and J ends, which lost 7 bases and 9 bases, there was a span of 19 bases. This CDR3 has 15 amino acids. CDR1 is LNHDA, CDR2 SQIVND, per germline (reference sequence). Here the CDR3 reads CASTRRGEGASPLHF. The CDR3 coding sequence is TGTGCCAGTACCCGGCGGGGGGAAGGGGCTTCACCCCTCCACTTT.

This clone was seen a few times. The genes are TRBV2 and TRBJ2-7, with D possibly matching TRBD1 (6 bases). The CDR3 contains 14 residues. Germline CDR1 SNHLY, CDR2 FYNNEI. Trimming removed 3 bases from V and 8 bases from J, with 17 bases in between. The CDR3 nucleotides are TGTGCCAGCAGTGATGGGGGAACAGGGCCTAAGCAGTACTTC. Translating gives CASSDGGTGPKQYF. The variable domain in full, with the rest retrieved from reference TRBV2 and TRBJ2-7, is EPEVTQTPSHQVTQMGQEVILRCVPISNHLYFYWYRQILGQKVEFLVSFYNNEISEKSEIFDDQFSVERPDGSNFTLKIRSTKLEDSAMYFCASSDGGTGPKQYFGPGTRLTVT.

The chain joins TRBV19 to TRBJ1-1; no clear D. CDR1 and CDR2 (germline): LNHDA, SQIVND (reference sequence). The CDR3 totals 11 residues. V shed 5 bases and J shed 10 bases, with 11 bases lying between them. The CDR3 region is CASSSSIGAFF. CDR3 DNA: TGTGCCAGTAGTTCCTCCATCGGAGCTTTCTTT.